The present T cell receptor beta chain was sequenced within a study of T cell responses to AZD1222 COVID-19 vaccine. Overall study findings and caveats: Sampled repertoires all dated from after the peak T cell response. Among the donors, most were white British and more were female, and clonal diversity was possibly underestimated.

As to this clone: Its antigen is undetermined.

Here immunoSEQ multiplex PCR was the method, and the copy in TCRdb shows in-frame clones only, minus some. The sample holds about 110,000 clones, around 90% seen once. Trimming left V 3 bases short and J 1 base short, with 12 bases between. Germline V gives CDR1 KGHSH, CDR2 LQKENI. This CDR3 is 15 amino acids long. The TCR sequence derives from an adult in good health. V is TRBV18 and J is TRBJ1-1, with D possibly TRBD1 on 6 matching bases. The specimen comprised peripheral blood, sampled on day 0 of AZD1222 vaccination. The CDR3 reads CASSPLGAGNTEAFF. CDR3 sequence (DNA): TGTGCCAGCTCACCTCTGGGGGCAGGGAACACTGAAGCTTTCTTT.